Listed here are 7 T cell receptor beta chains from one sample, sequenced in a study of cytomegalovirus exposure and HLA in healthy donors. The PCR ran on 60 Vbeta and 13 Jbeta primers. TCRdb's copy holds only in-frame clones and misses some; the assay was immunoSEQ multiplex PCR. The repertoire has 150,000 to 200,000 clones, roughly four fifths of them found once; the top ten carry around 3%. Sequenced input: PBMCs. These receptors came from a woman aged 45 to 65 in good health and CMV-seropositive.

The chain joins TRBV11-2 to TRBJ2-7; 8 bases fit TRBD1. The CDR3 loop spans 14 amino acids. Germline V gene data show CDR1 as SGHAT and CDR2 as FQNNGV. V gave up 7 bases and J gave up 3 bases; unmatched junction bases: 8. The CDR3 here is CASNQQGVFYEQYF. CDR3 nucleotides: TGTGCCAGCAACCAACAGGGGGTCTTCTACGAGCAGTACTTC.

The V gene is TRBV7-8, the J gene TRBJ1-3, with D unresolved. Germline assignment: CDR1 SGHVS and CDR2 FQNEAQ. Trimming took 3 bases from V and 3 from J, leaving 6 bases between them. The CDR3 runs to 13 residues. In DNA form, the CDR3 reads TGTGCCAGCAGCTTCGTAGTTGGAAACACCATATATTTT. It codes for CASSFVVGNTIYF. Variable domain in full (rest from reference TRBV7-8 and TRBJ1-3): GAGVSQSPRYKVAKRGQDVALRCDPISGHVSLFWYQQALGQGPEFLTYFQNEAQLDKSGLPSDRFFAERPEGSVSTLKIQRTQQEDSAVYLCASSFVVGNTIYFGEGSWLTVV.

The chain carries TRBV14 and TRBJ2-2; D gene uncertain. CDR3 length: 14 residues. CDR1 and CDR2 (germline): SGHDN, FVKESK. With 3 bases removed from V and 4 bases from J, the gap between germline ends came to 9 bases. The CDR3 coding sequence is TGTGCCAGCAGCCATTCCTCCCGCACCGGGGAGCTGTTTTTT. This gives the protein CASSHSSRTGELFF.

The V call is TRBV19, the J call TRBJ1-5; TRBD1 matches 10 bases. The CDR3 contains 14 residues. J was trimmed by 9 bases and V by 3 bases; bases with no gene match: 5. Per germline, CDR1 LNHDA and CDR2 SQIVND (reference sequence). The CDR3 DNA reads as TGTGCCAGTAGTATTGGGACAGGGGATCGGCCCCAGCATTTT. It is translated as CASSIGTGDRPQHF.

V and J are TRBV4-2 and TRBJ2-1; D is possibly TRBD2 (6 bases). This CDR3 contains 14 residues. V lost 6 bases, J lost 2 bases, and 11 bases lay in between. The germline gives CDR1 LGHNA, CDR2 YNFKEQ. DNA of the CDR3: TGTGCCAGCAGATGGGGGGTCGCCTACAATGAGCAGTTCTTC. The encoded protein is CASRWGVAYNEQFF.

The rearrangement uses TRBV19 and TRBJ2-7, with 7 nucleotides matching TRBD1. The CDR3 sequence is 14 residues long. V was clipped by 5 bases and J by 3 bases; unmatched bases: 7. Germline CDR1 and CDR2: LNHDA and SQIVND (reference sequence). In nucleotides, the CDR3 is TGTGCCAGTAGTGGAAGGGGGCCCATCTACGAGCAGTACTTC. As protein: CASSGRGPIYEQYF.

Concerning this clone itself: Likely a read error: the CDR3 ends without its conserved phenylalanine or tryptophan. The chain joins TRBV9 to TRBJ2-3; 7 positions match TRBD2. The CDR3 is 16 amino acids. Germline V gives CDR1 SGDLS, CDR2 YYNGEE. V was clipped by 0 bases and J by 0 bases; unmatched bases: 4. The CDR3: CASSVAVAGSTDTQYS. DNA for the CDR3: TGTGCCAGCAGCGTAGCGGTAGCGGGTAGCACAGATACGCAGTATTCT.